The clone carrying this TCR beta chain was seen ten or more times. Its target is unknown. These data come from a study of regulatory T cells in long-lasting Graves disease. Study findings and constraints: Patients whose Graves' disease persisted exhibited lower TCR diversity than those newly diagnosed.

As for time point: persistent/refractory GD, antithyroid drugs over 5 years with positive TRAb. Construction of the TCR library relied on RNA isolated from PBMCs. To make TCR beta libraries, researchers used iRepertoire HTBI primers and Arm-PCR of CDR3 regions. TCRdb re-called the multiplex PCR reads with MiXCR, one entry per CDR3 protein. The sample includes 350,000 to 450,000 distinct CDR3 sequences, approximately 22% seen only once; the top ten take approximately 15%. The germline V gene encodes CDR1 SNHLY and CDR2 FYNNEI. Trimming removed 3 bases from V and 8 bases from J; junction bases left unmatched: 11. The CDR3 covers 15 residues.

Source: peripheral blood mononuclear cells (PBMCs), taken when the disease was refractory, from a patient treated with antithyroid drugs. The gene calls are TRBV2 and TRBJ1-2; 8 bases fit TRBD1. This TCR came from a female donor with Graves disease. The CDR3 spells CASSEGQGASRGYTF. Here the CDR3 DNA reads TGTGCCAGCAGTGAGGGGCAGGGGGCTAGTCGGGGCTACACCTTC.